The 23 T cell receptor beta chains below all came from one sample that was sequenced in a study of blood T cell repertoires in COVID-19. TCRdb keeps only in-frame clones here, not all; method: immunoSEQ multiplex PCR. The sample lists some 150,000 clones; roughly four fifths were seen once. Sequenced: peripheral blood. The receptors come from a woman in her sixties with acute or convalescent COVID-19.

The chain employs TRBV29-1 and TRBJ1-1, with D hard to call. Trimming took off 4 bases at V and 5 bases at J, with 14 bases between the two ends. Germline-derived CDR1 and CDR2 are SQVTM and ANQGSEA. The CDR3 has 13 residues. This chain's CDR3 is CSVVQSPGTEAFF. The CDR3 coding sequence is TGCAGCGTTGTCCAGTCTCCCGGGACTGAAGCTTTCTTT.

The CDR3 region is CASSQDRVRDQPQHF. The CDR3 DNA sequence: TGCGCCAGCAGCCAAGACCGGGTCCGTGATCAGCCCCAGCATTTT. The J gene is TRBJ1-5, the V gene TRBV4-1; D not certain. This CDR3 is built from 15 residues. CDR1 and CDR2 (germline): MGHRA, YSYEKL. V lost 0 bases, J lost 5 bases, and 11 bases lay in between.

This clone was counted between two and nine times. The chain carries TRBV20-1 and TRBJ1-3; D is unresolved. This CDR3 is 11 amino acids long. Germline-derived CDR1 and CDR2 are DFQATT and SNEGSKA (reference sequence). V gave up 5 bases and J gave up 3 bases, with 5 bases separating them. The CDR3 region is CSASGGNTIYF. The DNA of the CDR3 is TGCAGTGCTTCAGGTGGAAACACCATATATTTT.

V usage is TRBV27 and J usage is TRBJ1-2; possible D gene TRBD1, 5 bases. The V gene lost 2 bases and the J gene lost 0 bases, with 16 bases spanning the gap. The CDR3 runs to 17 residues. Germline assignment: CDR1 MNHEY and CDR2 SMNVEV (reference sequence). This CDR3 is CASSLMLGGPSNYGYTF. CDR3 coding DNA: TGTGCCAGCAGTTTAATGCTGGGGGGACCGTCTAACTATGGCTACACCTTC.

The CDR3 loop is CASSPTGQPSYEQYF. The CDR3 bases are TGTGCCAGCTCACCAACGGGACAGCCCTCCTACGAGCAGTACTTC. This chain joins TRBV18 and TRBJ2-7, with 7 nucleotides matching TRBD1. The CDR3 has 15 residues. The V segment lost 2 bases and the J segment 0 bases; nucleotides outside the gene matches: 4. The germline CDR1 and CDR2 sequences are KGHSH and LQKENI.

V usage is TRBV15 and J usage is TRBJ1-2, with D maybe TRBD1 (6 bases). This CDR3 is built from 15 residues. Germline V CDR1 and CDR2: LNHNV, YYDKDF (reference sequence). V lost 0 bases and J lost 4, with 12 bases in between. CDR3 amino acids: CATSRDRDRFYGYTF. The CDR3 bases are TGTGCCACCAGCAGAGACCGAGACAGGTTCTATGGCTACACCTTC.

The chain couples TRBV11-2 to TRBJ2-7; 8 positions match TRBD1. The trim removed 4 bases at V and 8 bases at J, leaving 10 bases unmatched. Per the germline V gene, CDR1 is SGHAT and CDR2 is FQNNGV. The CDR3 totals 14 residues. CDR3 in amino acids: CASSSWTGWGKQYF. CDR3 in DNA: TGTGCCAGCAGCTCATGGACAGGGTGGGGCAAGCAGTACTTC.

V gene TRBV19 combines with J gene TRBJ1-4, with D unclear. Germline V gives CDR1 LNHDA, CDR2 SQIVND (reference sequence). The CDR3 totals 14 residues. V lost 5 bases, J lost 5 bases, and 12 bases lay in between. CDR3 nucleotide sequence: TGTGCCAGTAGTCGGGATAGGAAAAATGAAAAACTGTTTTTT. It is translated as CASSRDRKNEKLFF.

CDR3 sequence: CASSELGQGYGYTF. CDR3 in DNA: TGTGCCAGCAGTGAACTGGGACAGGGCTATGGCTACACCTTC. The chain employs TRBV2 and TRBJ1-2, with 9 bases that match TRBD1. Per the germline V gene, CDR1 is SNHLY and CDR2 is FYNNEI. The V gene end was trimmed by 2 bases and the J gene end by 4 bases; junction bases not matched to a gene: 2. This CDR3 comprises 14 residues. Based on the CDR3 plus reference TRBV2 and TRBJ1-2, the full variable domain is EPEVTQTPSHQVTQMGQEVILRCVPISNHLYFYWYRQILGQKVEFLVSFYNNEISEKSEIFDDQFSVERPDGSNFTLKIRSTKLEDSAMYFCASSELGQGYGYTFGSGTRLTVV.

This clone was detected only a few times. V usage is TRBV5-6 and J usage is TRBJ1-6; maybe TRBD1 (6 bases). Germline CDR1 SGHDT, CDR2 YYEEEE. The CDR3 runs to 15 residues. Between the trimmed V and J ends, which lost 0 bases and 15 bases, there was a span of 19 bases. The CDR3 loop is CASSLGRRGGGILHF. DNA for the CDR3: TGTGCCAGCAGCTTGGGGCGTCGGGGAGGGGGTATCCTCCACTTT.

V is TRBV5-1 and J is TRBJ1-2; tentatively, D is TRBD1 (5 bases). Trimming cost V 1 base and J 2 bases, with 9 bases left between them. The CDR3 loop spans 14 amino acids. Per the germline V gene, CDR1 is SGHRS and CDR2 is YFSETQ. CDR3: CASSLYDRNYGYTF. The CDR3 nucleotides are TGCGCCAGCAGCTTGTACGACAGAAACTATGGCTACACCTTC.

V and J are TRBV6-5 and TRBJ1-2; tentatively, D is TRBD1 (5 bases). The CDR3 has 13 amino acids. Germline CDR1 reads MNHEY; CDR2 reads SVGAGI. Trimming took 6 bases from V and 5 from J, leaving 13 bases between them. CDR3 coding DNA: TGTGCCAGCAGCGCCGACAGCAAGTATGGCTACACCTTC. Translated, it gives CASSADSKYGYTF.

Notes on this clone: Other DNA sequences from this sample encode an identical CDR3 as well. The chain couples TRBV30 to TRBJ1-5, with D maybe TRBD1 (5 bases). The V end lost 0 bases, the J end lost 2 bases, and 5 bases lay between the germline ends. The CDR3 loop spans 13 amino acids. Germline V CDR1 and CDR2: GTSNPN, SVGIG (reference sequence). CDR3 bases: TGTGCCTGGAGTGTACAGGGCAATCAGCCCCAGCATTTT. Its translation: CAWSVQGNQPQHF.

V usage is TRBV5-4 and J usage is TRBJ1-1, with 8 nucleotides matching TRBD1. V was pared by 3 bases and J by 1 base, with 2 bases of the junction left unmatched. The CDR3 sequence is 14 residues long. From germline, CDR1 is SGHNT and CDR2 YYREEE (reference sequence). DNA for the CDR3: TGTGCCAGCAGCTGGGGACAGGCGAACACTGAAGCTTTCTTT. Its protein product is CASSWGQANTEAFF.

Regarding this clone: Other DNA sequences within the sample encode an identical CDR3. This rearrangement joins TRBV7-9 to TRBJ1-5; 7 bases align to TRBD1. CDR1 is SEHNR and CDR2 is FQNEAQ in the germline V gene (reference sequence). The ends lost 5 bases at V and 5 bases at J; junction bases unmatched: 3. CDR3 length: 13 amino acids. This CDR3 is CASSLQGDQPQHF. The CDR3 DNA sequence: TGTGCCAGCAGCCTTCAGGGGGATCAGCCCCAGCATTTT.

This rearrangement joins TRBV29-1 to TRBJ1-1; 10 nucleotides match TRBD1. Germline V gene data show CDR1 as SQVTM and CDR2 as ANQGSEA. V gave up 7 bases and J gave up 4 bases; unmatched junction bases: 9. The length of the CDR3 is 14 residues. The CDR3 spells CSARQGARGTEAFF. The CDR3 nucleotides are TGCAGCGCTCGACAGGGGGCACGGGGCACTGAAGCTTTCTTT.

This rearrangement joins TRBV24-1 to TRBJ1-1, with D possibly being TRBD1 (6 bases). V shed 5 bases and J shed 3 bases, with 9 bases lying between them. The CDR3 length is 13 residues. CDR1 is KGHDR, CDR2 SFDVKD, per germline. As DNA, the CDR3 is TGTGCCACCAGTGCAGGGGAACACACTGAAGCTTTCTTT. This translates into CATSAGEHTEAFF.

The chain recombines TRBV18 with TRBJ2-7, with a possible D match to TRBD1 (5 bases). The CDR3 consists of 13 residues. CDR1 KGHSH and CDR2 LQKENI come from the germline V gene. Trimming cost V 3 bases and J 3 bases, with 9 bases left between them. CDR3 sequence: CASSPSTGYEQYF. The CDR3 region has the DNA TGTGCCAGCTCACCCAGCACAGGCTACGAGCAGTACTTC.

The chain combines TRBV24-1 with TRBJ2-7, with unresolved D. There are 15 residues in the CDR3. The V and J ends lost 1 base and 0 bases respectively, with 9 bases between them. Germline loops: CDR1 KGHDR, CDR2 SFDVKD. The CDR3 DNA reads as TGTGCCACCAGTGATTTTACCCGGAGCTCCTACGAGCAGTACGTC. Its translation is CATSDFTRSSYEQYV.

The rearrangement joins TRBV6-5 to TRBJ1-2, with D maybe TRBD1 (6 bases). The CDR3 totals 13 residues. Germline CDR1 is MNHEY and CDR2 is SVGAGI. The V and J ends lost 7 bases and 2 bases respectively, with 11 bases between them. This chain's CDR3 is CASTEGGNYGYTF. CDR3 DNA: TGTGCCAGCACGGAGGGGGGGAACTATGGCTACACCTTC.

The CDR3 here is CASSYWGRGRNTEAFF. The CDR3 nucleotides are TGTGCCAGCAGTTACTGGGGCAGGGGGCGGAACACTGAAGCTTTCTTT. V usage is TRBV6-5 and J usage is TRBJ1-1, with 8 bases aligning to TRBD1. V trimming: 1 base; J trimming: 1 base; junction bases outside the gene matches: 5. Germline V CDR1 and CDR2: MNHEY, SVGAGI. CDR3 length: 16 amino acids.

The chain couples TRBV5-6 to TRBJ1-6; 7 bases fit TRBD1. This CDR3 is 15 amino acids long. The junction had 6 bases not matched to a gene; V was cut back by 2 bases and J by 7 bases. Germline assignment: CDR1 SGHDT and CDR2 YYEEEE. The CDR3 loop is CASSFPTGTNSPLHF. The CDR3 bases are TGTGCCAGCAGCTTCCCGACAGGGACCAATTCACCCCTCCACTTT.

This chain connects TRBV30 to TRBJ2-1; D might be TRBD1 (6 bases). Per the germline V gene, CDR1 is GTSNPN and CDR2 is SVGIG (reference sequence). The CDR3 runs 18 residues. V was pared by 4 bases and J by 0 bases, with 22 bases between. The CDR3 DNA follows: TGTGCCTGGATCCACGCTTTTAATGACAGGAGCTCCTACAATGAGCAGTTCTTC. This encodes CAWIHAFNDRSSYNEQFF.